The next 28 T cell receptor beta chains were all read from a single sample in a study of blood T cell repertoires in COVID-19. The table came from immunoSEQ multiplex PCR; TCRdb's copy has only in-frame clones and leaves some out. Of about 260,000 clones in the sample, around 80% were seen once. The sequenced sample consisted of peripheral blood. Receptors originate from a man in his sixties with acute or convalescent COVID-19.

This chain's CDR3 is CSVVVGQGNQPQHF. In DNA, the CDR3 is TGCAGCGTCGTAGTGGGACAGGGGAACCAGCCCCAGCATTTT. This chain links TRBV29-1 with TRBJ1-5; 10 nucleotides match TRBD1. Germline V gene lookup returns CDR1 SQVTM and CDR2 ANQGSEA. V shed 6 bases and J 7 bases; nucleotides not matched to a gene: 9. The CDR3 spans 14 residues.

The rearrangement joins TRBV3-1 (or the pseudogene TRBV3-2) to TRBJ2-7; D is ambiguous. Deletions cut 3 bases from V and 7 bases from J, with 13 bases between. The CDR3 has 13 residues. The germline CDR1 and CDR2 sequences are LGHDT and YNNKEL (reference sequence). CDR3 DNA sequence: TGTGCCAGCAGCCACCCTACCTTGAGGGAGCAGTACTTC. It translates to CASSHPTLREQYF.

CDR3 in DNA: TGTGCCAGCAGCTTTAGCGGCGGGGGGTTGGGGAAAGAGACCCAGTACTTC. Translating gives CASSFSGGGLGKETQYF. This chain connects TRBV7-9 to TRBJ2-5; 8 bases map to TRBD2. Germline V gene data show CDR1 as SEHNR and CDR2 as FQNEAQ (reference sequence). This CDR3 comprises 17 residues. Germline trimming cut 3 bases from V and 3 bases from J; bases unmatched to any gene: 12.

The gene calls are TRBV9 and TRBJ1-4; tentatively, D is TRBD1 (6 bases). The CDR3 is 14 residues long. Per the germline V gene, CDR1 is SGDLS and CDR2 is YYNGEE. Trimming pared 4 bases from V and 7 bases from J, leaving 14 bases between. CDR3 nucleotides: TGTGCCAGCAGCCTCTTGGGGGGGCGTGAAAAACTGTTTTTT. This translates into CASSLLGGREKLFF.

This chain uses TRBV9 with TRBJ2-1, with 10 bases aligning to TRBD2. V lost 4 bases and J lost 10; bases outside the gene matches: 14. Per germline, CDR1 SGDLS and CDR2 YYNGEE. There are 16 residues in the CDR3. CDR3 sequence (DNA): TGTGCCAGCAGCCTAGTAGGGCTAGCGGGAGTCTCGGAGCAGTTCTTC. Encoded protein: CASSLVGLAGVSEQFF.

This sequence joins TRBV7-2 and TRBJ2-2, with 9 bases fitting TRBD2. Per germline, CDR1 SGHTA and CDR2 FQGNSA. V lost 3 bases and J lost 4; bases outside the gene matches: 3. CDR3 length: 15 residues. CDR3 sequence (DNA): TGTGCCAGCAGCTTCCCGACTAGCGGCACCGGGGAGCTGTTTTTT. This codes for CASSFPTSGTGELFF.

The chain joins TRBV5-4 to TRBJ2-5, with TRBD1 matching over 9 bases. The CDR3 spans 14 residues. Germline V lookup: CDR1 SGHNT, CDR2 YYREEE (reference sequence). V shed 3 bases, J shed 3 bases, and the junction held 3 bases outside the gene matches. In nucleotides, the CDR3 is TGTGCCAGCAGCTCACGACAGGGGGAAGAGACCCAGTACTTC. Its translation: CASSSRQGEETQYF.

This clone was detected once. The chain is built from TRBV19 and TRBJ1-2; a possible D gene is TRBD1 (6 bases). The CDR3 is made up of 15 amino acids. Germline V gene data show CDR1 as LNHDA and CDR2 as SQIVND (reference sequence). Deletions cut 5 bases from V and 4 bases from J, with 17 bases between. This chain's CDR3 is CASSSHQGQSYGYTF. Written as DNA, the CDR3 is TGTGCCAGTAGTTCCCACCAGGGGCAGAGCTATGGCTACACCTTC.

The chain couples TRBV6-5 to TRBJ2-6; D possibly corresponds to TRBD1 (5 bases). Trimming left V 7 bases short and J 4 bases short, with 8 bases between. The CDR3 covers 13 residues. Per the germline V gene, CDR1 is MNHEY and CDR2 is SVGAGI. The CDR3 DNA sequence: TGTGCCAGCACCCCAGGGGGGGCCAACGTCCTGACTTTC. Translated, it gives CASTPGGANVLTF.

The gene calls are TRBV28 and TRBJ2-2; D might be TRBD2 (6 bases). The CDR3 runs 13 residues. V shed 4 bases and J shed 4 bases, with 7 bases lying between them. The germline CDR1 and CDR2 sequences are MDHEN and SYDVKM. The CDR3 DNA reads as TGTGCCAGCAGTTCGGGACTCACCGGGGAGCTGTTTTTT. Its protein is CASSSGLTGELFF.

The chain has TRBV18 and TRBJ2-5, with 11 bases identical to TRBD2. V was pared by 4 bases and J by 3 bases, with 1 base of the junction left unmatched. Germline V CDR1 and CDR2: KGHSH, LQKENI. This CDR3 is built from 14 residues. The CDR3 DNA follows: TGTGCCAGCTCACAGACTAGCGGGGAAGAGACCCAGTACTTC. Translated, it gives CASSQTSGEETQYF.

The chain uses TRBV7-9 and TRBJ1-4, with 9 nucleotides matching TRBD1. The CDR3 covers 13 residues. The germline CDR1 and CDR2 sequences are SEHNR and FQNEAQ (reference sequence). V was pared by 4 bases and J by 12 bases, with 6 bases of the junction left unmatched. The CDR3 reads CASSSGQGRELFF. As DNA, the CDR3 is TGTGCCAGCAGCTCCGGACAGGGGAGGGAACTGTTTTTT. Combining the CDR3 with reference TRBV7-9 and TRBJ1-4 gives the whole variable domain DTGVSQNPRHKITKRGQNVTFRCDPISEHNRLYWYRQTLGQGPEFLTYFQNEAQLEKSRLLSDRFSAERPKGSFSTLEIQRTEQGDSAMYLCASSSGQGRELFFGSGTQLSVL.

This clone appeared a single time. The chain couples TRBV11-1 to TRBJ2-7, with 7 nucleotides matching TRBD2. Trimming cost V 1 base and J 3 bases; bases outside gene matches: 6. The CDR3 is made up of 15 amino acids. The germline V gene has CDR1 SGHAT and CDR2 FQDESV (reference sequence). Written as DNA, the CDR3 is TGTGCCAGCAGCTTAGGGGGGACTACCTTCTACGAGCAGTACTTC. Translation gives CASSLGGTTFYEQYF.

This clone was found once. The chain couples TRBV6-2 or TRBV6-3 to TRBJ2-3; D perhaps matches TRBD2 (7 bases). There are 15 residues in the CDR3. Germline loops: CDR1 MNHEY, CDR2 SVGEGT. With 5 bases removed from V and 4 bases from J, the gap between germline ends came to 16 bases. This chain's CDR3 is CASSRGGAGADTQYF. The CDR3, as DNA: TGTGCCAGCAGTAGGGGGGGGGCAGGAGCAGATACGCAGTATTTT.

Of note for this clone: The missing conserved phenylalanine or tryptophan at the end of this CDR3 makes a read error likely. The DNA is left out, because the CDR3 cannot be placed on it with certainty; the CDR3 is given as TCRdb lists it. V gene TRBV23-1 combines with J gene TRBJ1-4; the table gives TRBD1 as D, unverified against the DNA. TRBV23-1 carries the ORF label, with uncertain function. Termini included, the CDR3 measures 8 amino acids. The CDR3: CASSQLRA.

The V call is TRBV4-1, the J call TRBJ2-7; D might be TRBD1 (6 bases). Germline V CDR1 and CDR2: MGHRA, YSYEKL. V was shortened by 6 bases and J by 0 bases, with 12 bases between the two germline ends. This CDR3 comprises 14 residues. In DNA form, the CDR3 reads TGCGCCAGCAGGGCTCAGGGGTTCTCCTACGAGCAGTACTTC. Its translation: CASRAQGFSYEQYF.

CDR3 coding DNA: TGCGCCAGCAGTGGAGAGGGAGGATATTCACCCCTCCACTTT. It yields the protein CASSGEGGYSPLHF. This rearrangement joins TRBV10-2 to TRBJ1-6; no clear D. Trimming took 4 bases from V and 8 from J, leaving 12 bases between them. The CDR3 totals 14 residues. Per germline, CDR1 WSHSY and CDR2 SAAADI.

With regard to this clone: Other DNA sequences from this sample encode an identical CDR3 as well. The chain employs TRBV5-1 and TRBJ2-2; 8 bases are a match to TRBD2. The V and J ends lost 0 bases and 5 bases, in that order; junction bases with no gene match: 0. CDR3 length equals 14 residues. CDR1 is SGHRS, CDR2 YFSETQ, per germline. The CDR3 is CASSLGLATGELFF. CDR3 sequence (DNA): TGCGCCAGCAGCTTGGGACTAGCGACCGGGGAGCTGTTTTTT.

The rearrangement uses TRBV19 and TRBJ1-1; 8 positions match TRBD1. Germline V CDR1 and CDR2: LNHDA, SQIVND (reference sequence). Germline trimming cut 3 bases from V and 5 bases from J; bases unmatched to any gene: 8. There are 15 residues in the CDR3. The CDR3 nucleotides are TGTGCCAGTAGTATTGGGGCGACAGGGGCGACTGAAGCTTTCTTT. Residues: CASSIGATGATEAFF. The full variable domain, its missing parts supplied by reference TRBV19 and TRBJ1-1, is DGGITQSPKYLFRKEGQNVTLSCEQNLNHDAMYWYRQDPGQGLRLIYYSQIVNDFQKGDIAEGYSVSREKKESFPLTVTSAQKNPTAFYLCASSIGATGATEAFFGQGTRLTVV.

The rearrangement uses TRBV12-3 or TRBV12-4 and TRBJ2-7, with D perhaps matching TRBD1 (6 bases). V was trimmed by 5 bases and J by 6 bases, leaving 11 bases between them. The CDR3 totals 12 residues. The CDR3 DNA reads TGTGCCAGCAGTCAACAGGGAATCGAGCAGTACTTC. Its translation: CASSQQGIEQYF.

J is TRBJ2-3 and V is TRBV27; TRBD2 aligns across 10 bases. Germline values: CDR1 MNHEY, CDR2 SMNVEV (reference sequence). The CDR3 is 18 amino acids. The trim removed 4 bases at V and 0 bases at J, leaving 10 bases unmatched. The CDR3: CASSSLFLAGGSTDTQYF. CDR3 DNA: TGTGCCAGCAGTTCCCTTTTCTTAGCGGGGGGAAGCACAGATACGCAGTATTTT.

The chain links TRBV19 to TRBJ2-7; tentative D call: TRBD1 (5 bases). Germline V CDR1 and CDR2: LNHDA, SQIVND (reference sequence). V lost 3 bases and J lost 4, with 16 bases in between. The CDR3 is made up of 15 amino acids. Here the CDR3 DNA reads TGTGCCAGTAGTATTGGGGTCGGACAAAGGTACGAGCAGTACTTC. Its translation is CASSIGVGQRYEQYF.

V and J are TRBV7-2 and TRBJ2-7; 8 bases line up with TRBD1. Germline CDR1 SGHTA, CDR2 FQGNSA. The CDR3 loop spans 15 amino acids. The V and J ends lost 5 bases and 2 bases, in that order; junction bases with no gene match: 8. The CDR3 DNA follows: TGTGCCAGCAGCCTGCGCGGACAGGGCCCCTACGAGCAGTACTTC. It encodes CASSLRGQGPYEQYF.

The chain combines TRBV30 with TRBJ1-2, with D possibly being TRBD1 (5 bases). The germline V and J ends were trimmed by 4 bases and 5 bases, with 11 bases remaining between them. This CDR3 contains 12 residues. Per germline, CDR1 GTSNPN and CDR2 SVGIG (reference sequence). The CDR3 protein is CAWTPEGYGYTF. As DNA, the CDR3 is TGTGCCTGGACACCGGAGGGGTATGGCTACACCTTC. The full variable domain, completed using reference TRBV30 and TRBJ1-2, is SQTIHQWPATLVQPVGSPLSLECTVEGTSNPNLYWYRQAAGRGLQLLFYSVGIGQISSEVPQNLSASRPQDRQFILSSKKLLLSDSGFYLCAWTPEGYGYTFGSGTRLTVV.

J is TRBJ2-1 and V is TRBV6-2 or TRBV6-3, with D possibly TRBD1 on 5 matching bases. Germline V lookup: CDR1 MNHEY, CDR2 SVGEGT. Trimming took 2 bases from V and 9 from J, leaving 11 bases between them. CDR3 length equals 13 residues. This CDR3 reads CASSYVGRGEQFF. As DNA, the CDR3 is TGTGCCAGCAGTTACGTTGGTAGGGGTGAGCAGTTCTTC.

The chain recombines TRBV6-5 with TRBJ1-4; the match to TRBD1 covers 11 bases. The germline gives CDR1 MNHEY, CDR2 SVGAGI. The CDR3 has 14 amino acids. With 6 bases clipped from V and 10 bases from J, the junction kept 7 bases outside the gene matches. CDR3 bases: TGTGCCAGCAGCCCGGGACAGGGGGGGACAAAACTGTTTTTT. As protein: CASSPGQGGTKLFF.

CDR3 sequence: CASSFSTGAGASGNTIYF. CDR3 nucleotide sequence: TGTGCCAGCAGTTTCTCGACAGGGGCCGGGGCCTCTGGAAACACCATATATTTT. The gene calls are TRBV28 and TRBJ1-3; 8 bases are shared with TRBD1. There are 18 residues in the CDR3. With V trimmed by 3 bases and J by 0 bases, 10 bases remained unmatched. CDR1 is MDHEN and CDR2 is SYDVKM in the germline V gene.

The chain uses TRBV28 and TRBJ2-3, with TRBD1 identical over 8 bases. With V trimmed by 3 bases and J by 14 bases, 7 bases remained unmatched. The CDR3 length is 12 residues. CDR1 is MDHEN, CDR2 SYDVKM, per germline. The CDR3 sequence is CASSLGDRWWYF. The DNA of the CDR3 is TGTGCCAGCAGTTTGGGGGACAGGTGGTGGTATTTT.